These 13 T cell receptor beta chains came from one sample sequenced in a study of shared clonotypes between healthy human individuals. The naive CD8 population came from CD45RO-negative cells selected for CCR7, without terminally differentiated effector memory CD45RA+ cells. Assay used: immunoSEQ multiplex PCR; TCRdb lists only in-frame clones, some missing. The sample yields approximately 600,000 clones, about 95% seen once. Material: naive CD8+ T cells sorted from blood. Receptors originate from a woman under 40 in good health.

V usage is TRBV13 and J usage is TRBJ2-1, with D unclear. V gave up 6 bases and J gave up 7 bases, with 7 bases separating them. The germline V gene has CDR1 PRHDT and CDR2 FYEKMQ (reference sequence). This CDR3 comprises 11 residues. CDR3 coding DNA: TGTGCCAGCAGTCCCGGGAATGAGCAGTTCTTC. Encoded protein: CASSPGNEQFF.

The rearrangement links TRBV11-2 to TRBJ2-3; 10 bases line up with TRBD1. This CDR3 contains 17 residues. Germline assignment: CDR1 SGHAT and CDR2 FQNNGV. With 1 base clipped from V and 6 bases from J, the junction kept 10 bases outside the gene matches. The CDR3 sequence: CASSLGPGTGVSDTQYF. As DNA, the CDR3 is TGTGCCAGCAGCTTAGGGCCAGGGACAGGGGTATCCGATACGCAGTATTTT.

V is TRBV19 and J is TRBJ2-7, with a possible D match to TRBD2 (6 bases). Looked up from germline, CDR1 is LNHDA and CDR2 is SQIVND (reference sequence). Trimming stripped 3 bases from V and 5 bases from J, with 11 bases between. CDR3 length equals 13 residues. The CDR3 here is CASSMRGGNEQYF. The CDR3 DNA is TGTGCCAGTAGTATGAGGGGAGGAAACGAGCAGTACTTC.

A single count supports this clone. The rearrangement links TRBV27 to TRBJ2-2; 9 bases are shared with TRBD2. After removal of 8 bases from V and 0 bases from J, the junction contained 10 bases not matched to a gene. The germline CDR1 and CDR2 sequences are MNHEY and SMNVEV (reference sequence). This CDR3 is 17 amino acids long. The CDR3 coding sequence is TGTGCCAGCGCTGTACTAGCGGGCGGAACGAACACCGGGGAGCTGTTTTTT. This sequence encodes CASAVLAGGTNTGELFF.

The chain uses TRBV19 and TRBJ1-2; D is possibly TRBD1 (5 bases). Trimming stripped 8 bases from V and 6 bases from J, with 22 bases between. This CDR3 comprises 15 residues. CDR1 is LNHDA and CDR2 is SQIVND in the germline V gene (reference sequence). This CDR3 is CASLSYSAGSDGYTF. In DNA form, the CDR3 reads TGTGCCAGTTTATCCTATAGCGCAGGGAGTGATGGCTACACCTTC. The entire variable domain, with the rest obtained from reference TRBV19 and TRBJ1-2, is as follows: DGGITQSPKYLFRKEGQNVTLSCEQNLNHDAMYWYRQDPGQGLRLIYYSQIVNDFQKGDIAEGYSVSREKKESFPLTVTSAQKNPTAFYLCASLSYSAGSDGYTFGSGTRLTVV.

The V and J genes are TRBV5-6 and TRBJ2-1; 9 bases agree with TRBD1. Germline assignment: CDR1 SGHDT and CDR2 YYEEEE. V was clipped by 3 bases and J by 6 bases; unmatched bases: 10. The CDR3 is 16 amino acids. The CDR3 DNA sequence: TGTGCCAGCAGCTGGTGGGACAGGGTGGGCGGCAATGAGCAGTTCTTC. Protein sequence: CASSWWDRVGGNEQFF.

The chain carries TRBV5-6 and TRBJ2-7, with 9 positions matching TRBD1. The length of the CDR3 is 15 residues. Trimming cost V 5 bases and J 6 bases; bases outside gene matches: 12. Germline CDR1 and CDR2: SGHDT and YYEEEE. The CDR3 region has the DNA TGTGCCAGCAGGTGGGGCGGGACAGGGCCCTCCGAGCAGTACTTC. Its translation is CASRWGGTGPSEQYF.

V and J are TRBV4-1 and TRBJ2-3, with 8 nucleotides matching TRBD2. This CDR3 comprises 16 residues. Germline V gene sequence: CDR1 MGHRA, CDR2 YSYEKL. Losses at the gene ends were 4 bases for V and 5 bases for J; bases not matched to a gene: 11. The CDR3 DNA sequence: TGCGCCAGCAGCCGAAAGACAGCGGGAGCTATAGATACGCAGTATTTT. It is translated as CASSRKTAGAIDTQYF.

With regard to this clone: The same CDR3 also results from other DNA sequences found in this sample. The rearrangement links TRBV5-1 to TRBJ2-3; no reliable D call. The CDR3 is 14 amino acids. Looked up from germline, CDR1 is SGHRS and CDR2 is YFSETQ. The germline V and J ends were trimmed by 0 bases and 0 bases, with 5 bases remaining between them. The CDR3 here is CASSLGDSTDTQYF. CDR3 nucleotide sequence: TGCGCCAGCAGCTTGGGAGACAGCACAGATACGCAGTATTTT.

CDR3 bases: TGTGCCAGCAGTAAACGTCAGGGGTCCACTGAAGCTTTCTTT. It codes for CASSKRQGSTEAFF. The V gene is TRBV6-5, the J gene TRBJ1-1; D might be TRBD1 (6 bases). CDR3 size: 14 residues. The germline gives CDR1 MNHEY, CDR2 SVGAGI. The ends were cut back, 5 bases at V and 4 bases at J, with 14 bases in the middle.

J is TRBJ2-3 and V is TRBV11-2, with D perhaps matching TRBD1 (6 bases). Germline V gene data show CDR1 as SGHAT and CDR2 as FQNNGV. Between the trimmed V and J ends, which lost 4 bases and 2 bases, there was a span of 10 bases. The CDR3 extends over 14 amino acids. The CDR3 sequence is CASSSGQYTDTQYF. The CDR3 coding sequence is TGTGCCAGCAGCTCAGGACAGTACACAGATACGCAGTATTTT.

V is TRBV19 and J is TRBJ2-2, with TRBD1 as a possible D gene (5 bases). V lost 7 bases and J 6 bases, leaving 15 bases between the germline ends. The V gene's germline CDR1 is LNHDA and CDR2 SQIVND (reference sequence). This CDR3 region has 14 residues. The DNA of the CDR3 is TGTGCCAGTACGACCGTGCTAGGGGCCGGGGAGCTGTTTTTT. Translated: CASTTVLGAGELFF.

The CDR3 nucleotides read TGTGCCAGCAGCCCAGGGGGAGGTGGCGAAGCTTTCTTT. The encoded protein is CASSPGGGGEAFF. The chain recombines TRBV7-9 with TRBJ1-1; 7 bases map to TRBD1. Per germline, CDR1 SEHNR and CDR2 FQNEAQ (reference sequence). The CDR3 loop spans 13 amino acids. The V and J ends lost 5 bases and 8 bases, in that order; junction bases with no gene match: 8.